These T cell receptor beta chains were read from a single sample in a study of blood T cell repertoires in COVID-19. Generated by immunoSEQ multiplex PCR, the TCRdb table keeps only in-frame clones and is missing some. The repertoire consists of around 140,000 clones, with more than 75% occurring once and the leading ten covering roughly 2.5%. The source material was peripheral blood. The receptors were gathered from a human donor with acute or convalescent COVID-19. The donor label of this sample is uncertain. CDR3s include the opening cysteine and the closing phenylalanine or tryptophan. D genes are given only for firm matches. Clone size, where shown, is once, few, many, or a class for clones that have expanded.

size: .
V: TRBV7-3
length: 14
J: TRBJ2-2
D: .
CDR3: CASSSDRNTGELFF
DNA: TGTGCCAGCAGCTCGGACAGAAACACCGGGGAGCTGTTTTTT

size: few
V: TRBV15
length: 15
J: TRBJ1-2
D: TRBD1
CDR3: CATSRDLTGGYGYTF
DNA: TGTGCCACCAGCAGAGATTTAACAGGGGGCTATGGCTACACCTTC

size: .
V: TRBV3-1/TRBV3-2
length: 15
J: TRBJ1-2
D: .
CDR3: CASSQVGRGIYGYTF
DNA: TGTGCCAGCAGCCAAGTTGGCCGAGGAATCTATGGCTACACCTTC

size: once
V: TRBV6-1
length: 12
J: TRBJ2-1
D: TRBD1
CDR3: CASSERDRGQFF
DNA: TGTGCCAGCAGTGAAAGGGACAGGGGGCAGTTCTTC

size: few
V: TRBV2
length: 13
J: TRBJ2-2
D: .
CDR3: CASRETGTGELFF
DNA: TGTGCCAGCAGGGAAACAGGGACCGGGGAGCTGTTTTTT

size: .
V: TRBV28
length: 12
J: TRBJ1-4
D: .
CDR3: CATQDSTEKLFF
DNA: TGTGCCACCCAGGACAGTACTGAAAAACTGTTTTTT

size: .
V: TRBV29-1
length: 13
J: TRBJ1-2
D: TRBD1
CDR3: CSVEGDRDYGYTF
DNA: TGCAGCGTTGAAGGTGACAGGGACTATGGCTACACCTTC

size: .
V: TRBV18
length: 14
J: TRBJ1-5
D: TRBD1
CDR3: CASSLDRGGQPQHF
DNA: TGTGCCAGCTCATTAGACAGGGGGGGCCAGCCCCAGCATTTT

size: .
V: TRBV10-3
length: 15
J: TRBJ1-6
D: .
CDR3: CAISEYRSPDGPLHF
DNA: TGTGCCATCAGTGAGTACCGGAGCCCCGATGGACCCCTCCACTTT

size: .
V: TRBV5-8
length: 15
J: TRBJ1-5
D: .
CDR3: CASSYNQGSNQPQHF
DNA: TGTGCCAGCAGTTATAACCAGGGTAGCAATCAGCCCCAGCATTTT

size: .
V: TRBV30
length: 13
J: TRBJ1-2
D: .
CDR3: CAWKGVSGYGYTF
DNA: TGTGCCTGGAAGGGGGTTTCGGGCTATGGCTACACCTTC

size: .
V: TRBV19
length: 14
J: TRBJ2-7
D: .
CDR3: CASSIGGDGYEQYF
DNA: TGTGCCAGTAGTATAGGGGGGGACGGCTACGAGCAGTACTTC

size: .
V: TRBV11-2
length: 15
J: TRBJ1-1
D: TRBD1
CDR3: CASSLDRGSDTEAFF
DNA: TGTGCCAGCAGCTTGGACAGGGGATCGGACACTGAAGCTTTCTTT

size: .
V: TRBV7-9
length: 17
J: TRBJ2-5
D: .
CDR3: CASSPRGSGGSQETQYF
DNA: TGTGCCAGCAGCCCCAGGGGGAGCGGGGGATCTCAAGAGACCCAGTACTTC

size: .
V: TRBV7-3
length: 14
J: TRBJ2-3
D: TRBD2
CDR3: CASSLSGSADTQYF
DNA: TGTGCCAGCAGCTTAAGCGGGAGTGCAGATACGCAGTATTTT

size: .
V: TRBV15
length: 16
J: TRBJ1-2
D: TRBD1
CDR3: CATSADQGALTYGYTF
DNA: TGTGCCACCAGCGCAGATCAGGGGGCTTTAACCTATGGCTACACCTTC

size: .
V: TRBV2
length: 16
J: TRBJ1-5
D: .
CDR3: CASSLEQRNSNQPQHF
DNA: TGTGCCAGTTCCTTGGAACAGAGAAATAGCAATCAGCCCCAGCATTTT

size: .
V: TRBV7-3
length: 16
J: TRBJ2-2
D: TRBD2
CDR3: CASSRIGAGVTGELFF
DNA: TGTGCCAGCAGCCGAATCGGAGCGGGGGTCACCGGGGAGCTGTTTTTT

size: .
V: TRBV6-5
length: 15
J: TRBJ1-6
D: TRBD1
CDR3: CASNLKTGGNSPLHF
DNA: TGTGCCAGTAACCTAAAAACAGGGGGGAATTCACCCCTCCACTTT

size: .
V: TRBV2
length: 12
J: TRBJ2-7
D: .
CDR3: CASRSHSGEQYF
DNA: TGTGCCAGCAGGAGCCATAGCGGCGAGCAGTACTTC

size: .
V: TRBV6-5
length: 14
J: TRBJ1-6
D: TRBD1
CDR3: CASSPGQGDSPLHF
DNA: TGTGCCAGCAGTCCGGGACAGGGGGATTCACCCCTCCACTTT

size: .
V: TRBV12-3/TRBV12-4
length: 13
J: TRBJ2-1
D: .
CDR3: CASSRGGLGEQFF
DNA: TGTGCCAGCAGCCGCGGGGGCCTCGGTGAGCAGTTCTTC

size: .
V: TRBV5-4
length: 16
J: TRBJ2-1
D: TRBD2
CDR3: CASSRSLAGVYNEQFF
DNA: TGTGCCAGCAGCCGTTCACTAGCGGGAGTGTACAATGAGCAGTTCTTC

size: many
V: TRBV9
length: 11
J: TRBJ1-2
D: .
CDR3: CASSSFHGYTF
DNA: TGTGCCAGCAGCTCCTTCCATGGCTACACCTTC

size: .
V: TRBV4-3
length: 17
J: TRBJ2-1
D: TRBD2
CDR3: CASSPSTDSGGYNEQFF
DNA: TGCGCCAGCAGCCCCTCGACGGATAGCGGGGGCTACAATGAGCAGTTCTTC

size: once
V: TRBV2
length: 13
J: TRBJ2-7
D: TRBD1
CDR3: CASTQGSSYEQYF
DNA: TGTGCCAGCACACAGGGGTCCTCCTACGAGCAGTACTTC